The T cell receptor beta chain described here comes from a study of control samples from healthy donors and cancer patients. This clone was detected only a few times. Generated by immunoSEQ multiplex PCR, the TCRdb table keeps only in-frame clones and is missing some. The sample includes around 110,000 clones, over 85% of them seen just once. Sequencing was carried out using blood. This TCR came from a man aged 30 to 45 in good health.

The CDR3 is CASSSRAGVNTEAFF. The DNA for the CDR3 is TGCGCCAGCAGCTCACGAGCAGGGGTGAACACTGAAGCTTTCTTT. The rearrangement links TRBV4-1 to TRBJ1-1; D perhaps matches TRBD1 (6 bases). V was shortened by 5 bases and J by 0 bases, with 13 bases between the two germline ends. Looked up from germline, CDR1 is MGHRA and CDR2 is YSYEKL. The length of the CDR3 is 15 residues.